These T cell receptor beta chains were read from a single sample in a study of T cells after posttransplantation cyclophosphamide. Produced via immunoSEQ multiplex PCR; TCRdb's table is partial and in-frame only. The sample yields about 66,000 clones, 85% to 95% seen once. Sequenced: PBMCs. The receptors derive from a woman aged 30 to 39 in good health and a related stem cell transplant donor. Each CDR3 is given with its conserved first and last residue. Fields, in order: V gene, clone size, D gene, J gene, CDR3 protein, CDR3 DNA. The D gene is left open where the match is weak. Rows may omit the clone size; those that give it use once, few, many or a size class.

TRBV7-9,NA,TRBD1,TRBJ2-7,CASSPTFGDRDRDSYEQYF,TGTGCCAGCAGCCCGACTTTCGGGGACAGGGATAGGGACTCCTACGAGCAGTACTTC
TRBV7-8,NA,TRBD2,TRBJ2-4,CASSHRWLAGGKNIQYF,TGTGCCAGCAGCCACCGGTGGTTGGCGGGGGGCAAAAACATTCAGTACTTC
TRBV7-8,once,NA,TRBJ2-1,CASRATPPLRDSSYNEQFF,TGTGCCAGCCGAGCGACCCCACCGTTGAGGGATAGCTCCTACAATGAGCAGTTCTTC
TRBV15,NA,NA,TRBJ2-5,CATSRERIQETQYF,TGTGCCACCAGCAGAGAGCGGATCCAAGAGACCCAGTACTTC
TRBV28,once,NA,TRBJ2-5,CASQETQYF,TGTGCCAGTCAAGAGACCCAGTACTTC
TRBV4-3,NA,NA,TRBJ1-5,CASSQDSYSNQPQHF,TGCGCCAGCAGCCAAGACAGTTATAGCAATCAGCCCCAGCATTTT
TRBV7-9,NA,NA,TRBJ1-1,CASSHPNAEAFF,TGTGCCAGCAGTCACCCCAACGCTGAAGCTTTCTTT
TRBV7-2,NA,TRBD2,TRBJ2-3,CASSLVSSGGDSTDTQYF,TGTGCCAGCAGCTTAGTGTCTAGCGGGGGGGATAGCACAGATACGCAGTATTTT
TRBV7-9,NA,NA,TRBJ2-5,CASSLGSGMQETQYF,TGTGCCAGCAGCTTAGGGTCGGGGATGCAAGAGACCCAGTACTTC
TRBV6-1,NA,TRBD1,TRBJ2-4,CASSERQGIAKNIQYF,TGTGCCAGCAGTGAGCGACAGGGGATAGCCAAAAACATTCAGTACTTC
TRBV7-6,NA,NA,TRBJ1-4,CASSPTGITNEKLFF,TGTGCCAGCAGCCCAACAGGGATCACTAATGAAAAACTGTTTTTT
TRBV9,NA,TRBD2,TRBJ2-7,CASSVGGGGAIGEQYF,TGTGCCAGCAGCGTAGGTGGCGGGGGGGCGATTGGTGAGCAGTACTTC
TRBV6-5,NA,NA,TRBJ1-2,CASSYASGFGYTF,TGTGCCAGCAGTTACGCTTCAGGGTTCGGCTACACCTTC
TRBV6-5,NA,NA,TRBJ2-2,CASSYSNTNTGELFF,TGTGCCAGCAGTTACTCTAATACGAACACCGGGGAGCTGTTTTTT
TRBV15,once,NA,TRBJ2-5,CATSRAFPKPGRGTQYF,TGTGCCACCAGCAGAGCCTTTCCAAAGCCGGGGCGGGGGACCCAGTACTTC
TRBV7-6,NA,TRBD2,TRBJ2-3,CASSYREAGDTDTQYF,TGTGCCAGCAGCTATAGGGAAGCGGGGGACACAGATACGCAGTATTTT
TRBV15,NA,NA,TRBJ2-3,CATSRVLMGGTDTQYF,TGTGCCACCAGCAGAGTTTTAATGGGGGGCACAGATACGCAGTATTTT
TRBV7-7,NA,NA,TRBJ2-3,CASSPLGASSDTQYF,TGTGCCAGCAGCCCGTTAGGGGCCAGTAGCGATACGCAGTATTTT
TRBV19,NA,TRBD2,TRBJ2-7,CASSATRGGSTYEQYF,TGTGCCAGTAGCGCCACCCGGGGGGGGTCCACCTACGAGCAGTACTTC
TRBV7-2,NA,TRBD1,TRBJ1-5,CASSWDRASNQPQHF,TGTGCCAGCAGCTGGGACAGGGCTAGCAATCAGCCCCAGCATTTT
TRBV6-1,NA,NA,TRBJ2-7,CASSEQPRDFHEQYF,TGTGCCAGCAGTGAGCAACCCAGGGATTTCCACGAGCAGTACTTC
TRBV19,NA,NA,TRBJ1-1,CASSMALGGFTEAFF,TGTGCCAGTAGTATGGCGCTGGGGGGGTTCACTGAAGCTTTCTTT
TRBV9,NA,TRBD2,TRBJ2-5,CASSTGGGLQETQYF,TGTGCCAGCAGCACCGGCGGGGGGCTACAAGAGACCCAGTACTTC
TRBV9,NA,TRBD2,TRBJ2-3,CASSAIAGGGTDTQYF,TGTGCCAGCAGCGCAATAGCGGGGGGTGGAACAGATACGCAGTATTTT
TRBV18,NA,NA,TRBJ1-2,CASSPLAQYGYTF,TGTGCCAGCTCACCTCTGGCGCAGTATGGCTACACCTTC
TRBV9,NA,NA,TRBJ1-3,CASSAGGGGGNTIYF,TGTGCCAGCAGCGCGGGGGGGGGCGGCGGAAACACCATATATTTT
TRBV7-2,NA,NA,TRBJ2-5,CASSLGVRGHQETQYF,TGTGCCAGCAGCTTAGGGGTGCGGGGGCACCAAGAGACCCAGTACTTC
TRBV9,once,NA,TRBJ2-2,CASSLTRTGELFF,TGTGCCAGCAGCCTAACCCGGACAGGGGAGCTGTTTTTT
TRBV19,NA,TRBD2,TRBJ2-1,CASKATSGGQGEQFF,TGTGCCAGTAAGGCGACTAGCGGGGGGCAGGGTGAGCAGTTCTTC
TRBV28,NA,NA,TRBJ1-5,CASSFTGRYSNQPQHF,TGTGCCAGCAGTTTTACGGGGAGGTATAGCAATCAGCCCCAGCATTTT
TRBV25-1,NA,NA,TRBJ1-4,CASSVYAGTPSEKLFF,TGTGCCAGCAGTGTGTATGCCGGGACCCCGAGTGAAAAACTGTTTTTT
TRBV9,NA,NA,TRBJ1-5,CASSVAQNQPQHF,TGTGCCAGCAGCGTAGCACAGAATCAGCCCCAGCATTTT
TRBV6-1,NA,TRBD2,TRBJ2-7,CASSGGGGDYEQYF,TGTGCCAGCAGTGGCGGGGGGGGTGACTACGAGCAGTACTTC
TRBV21-1,once,NA,TRBJ1-5,CASSKAGPSRLPRNQPQHF,TGTGCCAGCAGCAAAGCTGGGCCCAGCCGGCTACCTCGCAATCAGCCCCAGCATTTT
TRBV6-4,NA,NA,TRBJ1-1,CASSDWARGGGPEAFF,TGTGCCAGCAGTGACTGGGCGCGTGGGGGGGGGCCTGAAGCTTTCTTT
TRBV18,once,NA,TRBJ1-1,CASSPPGHRNTEAFF,TGTGCCAGCTCACCACCGGGACACAGGAACACTGAAGCTTTCTTT
TRBV9,NA,NA,TRBJ1-2,CASSVGLQEVHGYTF,TGTGCCAGCAGCGTAGGACTACAGGAAGTCCATGGCTACACCTTC
TRBV7-2,NA,NA,TRBJ1-1,CASSLRSGIDTEAFF,TGTGCCAGCAGCTTAAGATCAGGGATAGACACTGAAGCTTTCTTT
TRBV28,NA,NA,TRBJ1-1,CASSPKTEEAFF,TGTGCCAGCAGTCCTAAGACAGAGGAAGCTTTCTTT
TRBV7-6,NA,NA,TRBJ1-1,CASSLDGWAEAFF,TGTGCCAGCAGCTTAGATGGTTGGGCCGAAGCTTTCTTT